This passage covers 25 T cell receptor beta chains from one sample sequenced in a study of regulatory T cells in long-lasting Graves disease (dated by TCRdb to the early 2020s). This specimen's time point label, per the study, means: newly diagnosed GD, antithyroid drugs for less than 3 months. For both TCR sequencing and RNA sequencing, RNA was extracted from PBMCs using TRIzol. The library relied on multiplex PCR. TCRdb lists the instrument as Illumina HiSeq 4000. To build TCR beta libraries, CDR3 regions were amplified by Arm-PCR using iRepertoire HTBI primers. TCRdb reprocessing: public reads trimmed at Q25 with fastp, clones called with MiXCR, in-frame beta chains kept. Every distinct CDR3 protein forms one entry, paired with its most common genes and DNA. The sample table records 560,000 or so distinct CDR3 sequences; around 16% of these occur just once. The ten largest clonotypes hold approximately 12% of the sample.

These sequences were also reported in another study, on T cells in Graves' hyperthyroidism and ophthalmopathy.

This material consisted of peripheral blood mononuclear cells (PBMCs), taken at new diagnosis, from a patient treated with antithyroid drugs. The receptors come from a man younger than 35 with Graves disease. Donor details come from another sample of the same person, matched by shared clones.

This clonotype was seen many times. This chain links TRBV13 with TRBJ2-7; D is possibly TRBD2 (5 bases). From germline, CDR1 is PRHDT and CDR2 FYEKMQ (reference sequence). Between the trimmed V and J ends, which lost 5 bases and 0 bases, there was a span of 17 bases. The CDR3 contains 16 residues. The CDR3 is CASSPSTAEGSYEQYF. DNA of the CDR3: TGTGCCAGCAGCCCGTCGACTGCTGAGGGCTCCTACGAGCAGTACTTC.

CDR3 loop: CASSHFINEQYF. The CDR3 nucleotides are TGTGCCAGCAGCCATTTCATTAACGAGCAGTACTTC. The genes are TRBV3-1 and TRBJ2-7; D is unclear. The CDR3 is made up of 12 amino acids. V lost 3 bases, J lost 5 bases, and 8 bases lay in between. CDR1 and CDR2 from the germline V gene are LGHDT and YNNKEL (reference sequence).

This clonotype was seen at least ten times. V usage is TRBV6-2 or TRBV6-3 and J usage is TRBJ2-7, with TRBD1 identical over 9 bases. The CDR3 loop spans 15 amino acids. V trimming: 6 bases; J trimming: 5 bases; junction bases outside the gene matches: 11. Per the germline V gene, CDR1 is MNHEY and CDR2 is SVGEGT. Written as DNA, the CDR3 is TGTGCCAGCAGGAAACAGGGGGCCAGAGGTAACGAGCAGTACTTC. Its protein is CASRKQGARGNEQYF.

This clonotype showed up many times. The chain is built from TRBV2 and TRBJ2-1; D is unresolved. The CDR3 has 15 residues. Germline V lookup: CDR1 SNHLY, CDR2 FYNNEI. The germline V and J ends were trimmed by 3 bases and 3 bases, with 12 bases remaining between them. Written as DNA, the CDR3 is TGTGCCAGCAGTGAGGAGTGGCTGGGCTACAATGAGCAGTTCTTC. As protein: CASSEEWLGYNEQFF.

This clonotype was seen ten or more times. The J gene is TRBJ2-1, the V gene TRBV3-1, with D perhaps matching TRBD2 (6 bases). This CDR3 comprises 11 residues. Trimming pared 5 bases from V and 12 bases from J, leaving 11 bases between. CDR1 is LGHDT and CDR2 is YNNKEL in the germline V gene (reference sequence). The CDR3 spells CASSSTRRQFF. DNA of the CDR3: TGTGCCAGCAGCTCGACTAGAAGGCAGTTCTTC.

For the CDR3, the DNA is TGTGCCAGCACCCAAGAGGGACTATCACCTTACCTGCGGGGAGATACGCAGTATTTT. Translated, it gives CASTQEGLSPYLRGDTQYF. The J gene is TRBJ2-3, the V gene TRBV13; 7 bases are a match to TRBD2. J was trimmed by 5 bases and V by 7 bases; bases with no gene match: 24. The germline CDR1 and CDR2 sequences are PRHDT and FYEKMQ (reference sequence). This CDR3 is 19 amino acids long.

This clonotype was counted ten times or more. The rearrangement links TRBV27 to TRBJ2-5, with 10 bases fitting TRBD2. The length of the CDR3 is 18 residues. The V gene end was trimmed by 6 bases and the J gene end by 0 bases; junction bases not matched to a gene: 13. Looked up from germline, CDR1 is MNHEY and CDR2 is SMNVEV (reference sequence). The CDR3 protein is CASRPETSGYENQETQYF. The CDR3 DNA reads TGTGCCAGCAGACCCGAGACTAGCGGGTACGAAAACCAAGAGACCCAGTACTTC.

This clonotype was detected ten times or more. The V call is TRBV2, the J call TRBJ2-2; possible D gene TRBD1, 6 bases. Germline V gene sequence: CDR1 SNHLY, CDR2 FYNNEI. V was trimmed by 11 bases and J by 3 bases, leaving 13 bases between them. The CDR3 contains 13 residues. This CDR3 is CACLGAHTGELFF. CDR3 in DNA: TGTGCCTGCCTGGGGGCTCACACCGGGGAGCTGTTTTTT.

The chain carries TRBV28 and TRBJ2-7, with 10 bases that match TRBD1. CDR1 MDHEN and CDR2 SYDVKM come from the germline V gene. The CDR3 runs 13 residues. The V and J ends lost 6 bases and 6 bases, in that order; junction bases with no gene match: 5. The DNA for the CDR3 is TGTGCCAGCAGCCGAGGACAGGGGGGCGAGCAGTACTTC. Translating gives CASSRGQGGEQYF.

This clonotype was found many times. The chain employs TRBV28 and TRBJ2-7; 8 bases are shared with TRBD1. Trimming at V came to 5 bases and at J to 4 bases, leaving 10 bases not matched to a gene. In germline, CDR1 is MDHEN, CDR2 SYDVKM. The CDR3 covers 15 residues. The CDR3 loop reads CASSDRTGLGYEQYF. Written as DNA, the CDR3 is TGTGCCAGCAGTGACCGGACAGGGCTGGGATACGAGCAGTACTTC.

This clonotype came up a few times. The chain links TRBV27 to TRBJ1-2; TRBD1 is a possible D gene (5 bases). The CDR3 is 15 residues long. V lost 2 bases to trimming and J lost 2 bases, with 12 bases between them. The V gene's germline CDR1 is MNHEY and CDR2 SMNVEV (reference sequence). The DNA of the CDR3 is TGTGCCAGCAGTTTAACGGGGCGATCGAACTATGGCTACACCTTC. Translation gives CASSLTGRSNYGYTF.

This clonotype showed up many times. This rearrangement joins TRBV27 to TRBJ1-2; 12 positions match TRBD1. CDR1 is MNHEY and CDR2 is SMNVEV in the germline V gene (reference sequence). The ends lost 6 bases at V and 8 bases at J; junction bases unmatched: 10. This CDR3 comprises 15 residues. CDR3: CASRPWDRGRGGYTF. The CDR3, as DNA: TGTGCCAGCAGACCATGGGACAGGGGGCGGGGAGGCTACACCTTC.

In this sample, this clonotype turned up a few times. V gene TRBV30 combines with J gene TRBJ2-6, with D perhaps TRBD1 (5 bases). Between the trimmed V and J ends, which lost 2 bases and 0 bases, there was a span of 5 bases. Germline lookup yields CDR1 GTSNPN and CDR2 SVGIG (reference sequence). The CDR3 runs 14 residues. This CDR3 is CAWSQGSGANVLTF. CDR3 nucleotide sequence: TGTGCCTGGAGTCAGGGCTCTGGGGCCAACGTCCTGACTTTC.

The rearrangement joins TRBV9 to TRBJ2-1; possibly TRBD1 or TRBD2 for D (7 bases each). This CDR3 has 15 amino acids. The germline V gene encodes CDR1 SGDLS and CDR2 YYNGEE. Trimming took 6 bases from V and 2 from J, leaving 15 bases between them. CDR3 protein: CASTKGGGAYNEQFF. CDR3 DNA sequence: TGTGCCAGCACCAAGGGAGGGGGCGCCTACAATGAGCAGTTCTTC.

At least ten counts were recorded for this clonotype. V usage is TRBV20-1 and J usage is TRBJ1-4; maybe TRBD1 (6 bases). Per the germline V gene, CDR1 is DFQATT and CDR2 is SNEGSKA (reference sequence). This CDR3 comprises 13 residues. V was shortened by 5 bases and J by 8 bases, with 15 bases between the two germline ends. The CDR3 bases are TGCAGTGCTGGGGAGGGGGGCAGGGAAAAACTGTTTTTT. This translates into CSAGEGGREKLFF.

The table lists this clonotype with a few counts. J is TRBJ2-7 and V is TRBV27, with 10 positions matching TRBD1. The germline V gene encodes CDR1 MNHEY and CDR2 SMNVEV (reference sequence). The J segment lost 2 bases and the V segment lost 5 bases, leaving 9 bases of the junction unmatched. This CDR3 spans 16 amino acids. The CDR3 nucleotides read TGTGCCAGCAGTGCCGACAGGGGGCGGACGGCCTACGAGCAGTACTTC. Translating gives CASSADRGRTAYEQYF.

This clonotype was counted only a few times. The chain has TRBV28 and TRBJ1-5; D call uncertain. The CDR3 has 11 residues. From germline, CDR1 is MDHEN and CDR2 SYDVKM. V lost 7 bases, J lost 9 bases, and 10 bases lay in between. CDR3: CASMKLWPQHF. The CDR3 DNA reads as TGTGCCAGCATGAAGCTCTGGCCCCAGCATTTT.

The V call is TRBV24-1, the J call TRBJ2-5; D call uncertain. The V and J ends lost 5 bases and 5 bases respectively, with 8 bases between them. Looked up from germline, CDR1 is KGHDR and CDR2 is SFDVKD. This CDR3 region has 12 residues. Here the CDR3 reads CATSAYGETQYF. CDR3 DNA sequence: TGTGCCACCAGTGCCTACGGTGAGACCCAGTACTTC.

This chain joins TRBV28 and TRBJ2-5, with a weak D call TRBD2 (5 bases). The CDR3 runs to 15 residues. From germline, CDR1 is MDHEN and CDR2 SYDVKM. V was clipped by 1 base and J by 1 base, with 10 bases between them. The CDR3 DNA reads as TGTGCCAGCAGTTTATCGAGGGATGGCCAAGAGACCCAGTACTTC. It is translated as CASSLSRDGQETQYF.

CDR3 nucleotide sequence: TGTGCCAGCAGTTTGGGACTAGCGGGAGGGCCTTTAGGTGAGCAGTTCTTC. It encodes CASSLGLAGGPLGEQFF. V and J are TRBV28 and TRBJ2-1, with 16 bases lining up with TRBD2. Germline assignment: CDR1 MDHEN and CDR2 SYDVKM. The CDR3 covers 17 residues. Germline trimming cut 3 bases from V and 9 bases from J; bases unmatched to any gene: 8.

The CDR3 spells CASSQAGPGEGSSYEQYF. CDR3 sequence (DNA): TGTGCCAGCAGCCAAGCAGGCCCAGGGGAGGGGAGCTCCTACGAGCAGTACTTC. The chain combines TRBV14 with TRBJ2-7; tentatively, D is TRBD2 (7 bases). This CDR3 spans 18 amino acids. Germline V lookup: CDR1 SGHDN, CDR2 FVKESK. Trimming stripped 1 base from V and 0 bases from J, with 19 bases between.

This clonotype was counted many times. The V gene is TRBV28, the J gene TRBJ2-1; D is unclear. The CDR3 runs 12 residues. V lost 7 bases and J lost 0, with 4 bases in between. Germline values: CDR1 MDHEN, CDR2 SYDVKM. DNA of the CDR3: TGTGCCAGCATCACCTCCTACAATGAGCAGTTCTTC. As protein: CASITSYNEQFF.

There are a few counts of this clonotype. V gene TRBV19 combines with J gene TRBJ2-7; D is unclear. This CDR3 is built from 14 residues. Germline CDR1 LNHDA, CDR2 SQIVND (reference sequence). V lost 5 bases and J lost 5, with 16 bases in between. CDR3 in DNA: TGTGCCAGTAGTGTTGCCGGGCCTGGGGACGAGCAGTACTTC. Encoded protein: CASSVAGPGDEQYF.

The V call is TRBV29-1, the J call TRBJ2-5; 7 bases line up with TRBD2. The CDR3 length is 13 residues. CDR1 SQVTM and CDR2 ANQGSEA come from the germline V gene. V dropped 7 bases and J dropped 4; count of bases not matched to a gene: 9. The CDR3 here is CSAGGGEAETQYF. Here the CDR3 DNA reads TGCAGCGCCGGGGGAGGGGAAGCAGAGACCCAGTACTTC.

There are many counts of this clonotype. The J gene is TRBJ2-7, the V gene TRBV11-2; 7 positions agree with TRBD1. Trimming removed 4 bases from V and 2 bases from J; junction bases left unmatched: 2. The CDR3 covers 13 residues. The germline V gene has CDR1 SGHAT and CDR2 FQNNGV. CDR3 sequence: CASSWGQTYEQYF. In nucleotides, the CDR3 is TGTGCCAGCAGCTGGGGACAGACCTACGAGCAGTACTTC.